What follows are 26 T cell receptor beta chains derived from one specimen sequenced in a study of PD-1 blockade in classical Hodgkin lymphoma. Each patient's relapse followed autologous stem cell transplantation, and brentuximab vedotin exposure varied. Profiling relied on immunoSEQ multiplex PCR, and the TCRdb table lists in-frame clones only, not all of them. Of nearly 55,000 clones in the sample, 65% to 85% were seen once. Sequencing was performed on peripheral blood mononuclear cells (PBMCs), taken at baseline. The receptors come from a human donor with classical Hodgkin lymphoma.

This clone was detected many times. The chain employs TRBV11-2 and TRBJ1-5; D is unresolved. The V end was cut by 0 bases, the J end by 6 bases, with 6 bases between. Germline lookup yields CDR1 SGHAT and CDR2 FQNNGV. This CDR3 comprises 13 residues. The CDR3 DNA reads TGTGCCAGCAGCTTAGAAATCATTCAGCCCCAGCATTTT. This encodes CASSLEIIQPQHF.

The CDR3 nucleotides read TGTGCCACCCTCCTACGGGATGAGCAGTTCTTC. Protein product: CATLLRDEQFF. V usage is TRBV19 and J usage is TRBJ2-1; D is unresolved. The CDR3 covers 11 residues. The ends were cut back, 10 bases at V and 8 bases at J, with 12 bases in the middle. Germline V gene lookup returns CDR1 LNHDA and CDR2 SQIVND (reference sequence).

V is TRBV11-2 and J is TRBJ2-7; D remains ambiguous. The V gene lost 5 bases and the J gene lost 3 bases, with 5 bases spanning the gap. Germline CDR1 and CDR2: SGHAT and FQNNGV. The CDR3 length is 11 residues. This CDR3 reads CASSLYYEQYV. In DNA, the CDR3 is TGTGCCAGCAGCCTTTACTACGAGCAGTACGTC.

The V and J genes are TRBV7-2 and TRBJ1-3; 9 nucleotides match TRBD1. Per germline, CDR1 SGHTA and CDR2 FQGNSA. The CDR3 extends over 18 amino acids. V shed 5 bases and J 0 bases; nucleotides not matched to a gene: 11. This CDR3 reads CASSAPPGQGISGNTIYF. CDR3 nucleotide sequence: TGTGCCAGCAGCGCCCCACCGGGACAGGGTATCTCTGGAAACACCATATATTTT.

This chain links TRBV7-8 with TRBJ2-1; TRBD2 matches 9 bases. The V segment lost 5 bases and the J segment 5 bases; nucleotides outside the gene matches: 10. The CDR3 loop spans 16 amino acids. Germline V gene data show CDR1 as SGHVS and CDR2 as FQNEAQ. CDR3 sequence reads: CASSPPAGGTHNEQFF. CDR3 bases: TGTGCCAGCAGCCCCCCAGCGGGAGGCACCCACAATGAGCAGTTCTTC. Drawing the rest from reference TRBV7-8 and TRBJ2-1, the complete variable domain is GAGVSQSPRYKVAKRGQDVALRCDPISGHVSLFWYQQALGQGPEFLTYFQNEAQLDKSGLPSDRFFAERPEGSVSTLKIQRTQQEDSAVYLCASSPPAGGTHNEQFFGPGTRLTVL.

V and J are TRBV2 and TRBJ1-1; possibly TRBD1 for D (6 bases). The germline V gene encodes CDR1 SNHLY and CDR2 FYNNEI. The CDR3 runs 16 residues. Trimming left V 6 bases short and J 0 bases short, with 17 bases between. The CDR3 loop is CASSPHRDSLNTEAFF. CDR3 nucleotides: TGTGCCAGCAGCCCTCACAGGGACTCGCTGAACACTGAAGCTTTCTTT.

Note on this clone: Other DNA sequences from this sample encode an identical CDR3 as well. The J gene is TRBJ1-5, the V gene TRBV5-1; tentative D call: TRBD1 (5 bases). This CDR3 has 14 residues. Looked up from germline, CDR1 is SGHRS and CDR2 is YFSETQ. Trimming cost V 0 bases and J 4 bases, with 8 bases left between them. The CDR3 region is CASSLEGVNQPQHF. As DNA, the CDR3 is TGCGCCAGCAGCTTGGAAGGGGTGAATCAGCCCCAGCATTTT.

The gene calls are TRBV19 and TRBJ2-5, with 8 bases matching TRBD2. Germline V gene data show CDR1 as LNHDA and CDR2 as SQIVND (reference sequence). V shed 10 bases, J shed 7 bases, and the junction held 14 bases outside the gene matches. The length of the CDR3 is 14 residues. For the CDR3, the DNA is TGTGCCACCAGGTCGGGCGGGAGCGGGGGGACCCAGTACTTC. Translated: CATRSGGSGGTQYF.

The chain links TRBV5-1 to TRBJ2-6, with 7 bases fitting TRBD1. Trimming took 0 bases from V and 0 from J; bases not matched to a gene: 6. This CDR3 has 18 amino acids. CDR1 and CDR2 from the germline V gene are SGHRS and YFSETQ. CDR3 region: CASSLGGQASSGANVLTF. CDR3 coding DNA: TGCGCCAGCAGCTTGGGTGGACAGGCGAGCTCTGGGGCCAACGTCCTGACTTTC.

The table lists this clone with a count of one. This chain uses TRBV7-8 with TRBJ2-7; the D is unclear. There are 15 residues in the CDR3. Germline V gene data show CDR1 as SGHVS and CDR2 as FQNEAQ. The ends were cut back, 0 bases at V and 0 bases at J, with 9 bases in the middle. CDR3 DNA: TGTGCCAGCAGCTTAGCGACCGGTTACTCCTACGAGCAGTACTTC. It specifies CASSLATGYSYEQYF.

This chain joins TRBV27 and TRBJ2-2; no firm D call. Germline assignment: CDR1 MNHEY and CDR2 SMNVEV (reference sequence). V was cut by 5 bases and J by 5 bases, with 12 bases left in between. This CDR3 has 14 residues. CDR3 nucleotide sequence: TGTGCCAGCAGTCTAATCTTGACGACCGGGGAGCTGTTTTTT. Amino acids: CASSLILTTGELFF.

The rearrangement links TRBV30 to TRBJ2-7; D not resolved. Between the trimmed V and J ends, which lost 2 bases and 1 base, there was a span of 15 bases. This CDR3 comprises 15 residues. The germline V gene has CDR1 GTSNPN and CDR2 SVGIG (reference sequence). CDR3 loop: CAWSPRPSSSYEQYF. The DNA of the CDR3 is TGTGCCTGGAGTCCCCGGCCAAGCTCTTCCTACGAGCAGTACTTC. The full variable domain, its missing parts supplied by reference TRBV30 and TRBJ2-7, is SQTIHQWPATLVQPVGSPLSLECTVEGTSNPNLYWYRQAAGRGLQLLFYSVGIGQISSEVPQNLSASRPQDRQFILSSKKLLLSDSGFYLCAWSPRPSSSYEQYFGPGTRLTVT.

The rearrangement links TRBV5-4 to TRBJ2-3; TRBD2 aligns across 8 bases. V gave up 3 bases and J gave up 7 bases; unmatched junction bases: 4. The CDR3 is 13 residues long. The germline gives CDR1 SGHNT, CDR2 YYREEE (reference sequence). Here the CDR3 DNA reads TGTGCCAGCAGCTCGAAGCGGGAGTATACGCAGTATTTT. The encoded protein is CASSSKREYTQYF.

CDR3 region: CAWTRAGGGRDTQYF. CDR3 in DNA: TGTGCCTGGACTCGGGCGGGAGGAGGTCGTGATACGCAGTATTTT. V is TRBV30 and J is TRBJ2-3, with 8 bases identical to TRBD2. There are 15 residues in the CDR3. The V and J ends lost 4 bases and 6 bases, in that order; junction bases with no gene match: 12. The germline CDR1 and CDR2 sequences are GTSNPN and SVGIG (reference sequence). Full variable domain (rest looked up from reference TRBV30 and TRBJ2-3): SQTIHQWPATLVQPVGSPLSLECTVEGTSNPNLYWYRQAAGRGLQLLFYSVGIGQISSEVPQNLSASRPQDRQFILSSKKLLLSDSGFYLCAWTRAGGGRDTQYFGPGTRLTVL.

This chain uses TRBV29-1 with TRBJ2-7; TRBD2 matches 11 bases. V gave up 4 bases and J gave up 2 bases; unmatched junction bases: 10. Germline CDR1 and CDR2: SQVTM and ANQGSEA. This CDR3 has 16 residues. CDR3 DNA sequence: TGCAGCGTTGGACTAGCGGGAACCTTTTACGCCTACGAGCAGTACTTC. It codes for CSVGLAGTFYAYEQYF.

A few counts support this clone. J is TRBJ2-1 and V is TRBV5-1; D gene unclear. This CDR3 spans 13 amino acids. V lost 0 bases, J lost 9 bases, and 10 bases lay in between. CDR1 and CDR2 (germline): SGHRS, YFSETQ. This chain's CDR3 is CASSLGPLIEQFF. In DNA, the CDR3 is TGCGCCAGCAGCTTGGGCCCCTTAATTGAGCAGTTCTTC. Supplemented by reference TRBV5-1 and TRBJ2-1, the full variable domain reads KAGVTQTPRYLIKTRGQQVTLSCSPISGHRSVSWYQQTPGQGLQFLFEYFSETQRNKGNFPGRFSGRQFSNSRSEMNVSTLELGDSALYLCASSLGPLIEQFFGPGTRLTVL.

The chain joins TRBV6-5 to TRBJ1-5, with D possibly TRBD1 on 5 matching bases. Trimming took 0 bases from V and 4 from J, leaving 10 bases between them. Germline V gene data show CDR1 as MNHEY and CDR2 as SVGAGI. The CDR3 is 15 residues long. CDR3 coding DNA: TGTGCCAGCAGTTACTCCACTGAGGGGAATCAGCCCCAGCATTTT. It yields the protein CASSYSTEGNQPQHF.

The V and J genes are TRBV7-6 and TRBJ1-1; D gene unclear. The CDR3 loop spans 15 amino acids. The germline V gene has CDR1 SGHVS and CDR2 FNYEAQ. V was pared by 5 bases and J by 5 bases, with 18 bases between. The CDR3 DNA sequence: TGTGCCAGCAGCCGCAGGACCTACGATCTGACTGAAGCTTTCTTT. As protein: CASSRRTYDLTEAFF.

This clone was seen once. This chain connects TRBV7-9 to TRBJ2-1; 10 nucleotides align to TRBD2. Germline V gene lookup returns CDR1 SEHNR and CDR2 FQNEAQ (reference sequence). With 5 bases clipped from V and 6 bases from J, the junction kept 4 bases outside the gene matches. The CDR3 has 14 amino acids. CDR3 nucleotide sequence: TGTGCCAGCAGCCCGGGACTAGCGACCAATGAGCAGTTCTTC. It yields the protein CASSPGLATNEQFF.

The chain has TRBV4-1 and TRBJ1-2; D gene ambiguous. Germline lookup yields CDR1 MGHRA and CDR2 YSYEKL. Between the trimmed V and J ends, which lost 3 bases and 3 bases, there was a span of 17 bases. This CDR3 region has 16 residues. Here the CDR3 reads CASSQGEGRQDYGYTF. The CDR3 nucleotides are TGCGCCAGCAGCCAGGGAGAGGGCCGGCAGGACTATGGCTACACCTTC.

The V gene is TRBV6-5, the J gene TRBJ1-1; 7 nucleotides align to TRBD1. Trimming removed 6 bases from V and 0 bases from J; junction bases left unmatched: 7. The germline V gene encodes CDR1 MNHEY and CDR2 SVGAGI. This CDR3 has 15 residues. CDR3 in DNA: TGTGCCAGCAGCCCCGGACAGGACTTGAACACTGAAGCTTTCTTT. It is translated as CASSPGQDLNTEAFF.

J is TRBJ2-1 and V is TRBV11-2; D unclear. Germline V gene sequence: CDR1 SGHAT, CDR2 FQNNGV. Trimming left V 0 bases short and J 9 bases short, with 9 bases between. This CDR3 is built from 13 residues. CDR3 coding DNA: TGTGCCAGCAGCTTAGAAGTCAGTGGTGAGCAGTTCTTC. Translated, it gives CASSLEVSGEQFF.

This chain joins TRBV7-8 and TRBJ1-1; a weak D match, TRBD1 (6 bases). CDR3 length: 17 amino acids. The ends were cut back, 5 bases at V and 4 bases at J, with 23 bases in the middle. Germline loops: CDR1 SGHVS, CDR2 FQNEAQ. The CDR3 here is CASSPSRAPGTSTEAFF. The CDR3 coding sequence is TGTGCCAGCAGCCCTTCCCGAGCACCCGGGACAAGCACTGAAGCTTTCTTT.

This chain connects TRBV19 to TRBJ2-1; TRBD2 aligns across 9 bases. The V gene end was trimmed by 9 bases and the J gene end by 3 bases; junction bases not matched to a gene: 6. The CDR3 consists of 14 residues. Germline values: CDR1 LNHDA, CDR2 SQIVND (reference sequence). CDR3 amino acids: CASTTSGIYNEQFF. CDR3 nucleotide sequence: TGTGCCAGCACGACTAGCGGAATCTACAATGAGCAGTTCTTC.

The rearrangement uses TRBV9 and TRBJ2-5, with D possibly matching TRBD2 (6 bases). From germline, CDR1 is SGDLS and CDR2 YYNGEE. Trimming removed 5 bases from V and 4 bases from J, with 18 bases in between. This CDR3 contains 15 residues. CDR3 residues: CASSLASGLGETQYF. CDR3 nucleotide sequence: TGTGCCAGCAGTCTAGCGAGCGGCCTAGGAGAGACCCAGTACTTC.

The chain uses TRBV5-4 and TRBJ2-5; D possibly corresponds to TRBD1 (5 bases). Germline V gene sequence: CDR1 SGHNT, CDR2 YYREEE (reference sequence). Trimming pared 0 bases from V and 2 bases from J, leaving 8 bases between. The CDR3 has 14 residues. The CDR3 DNA is TGTGCCAGCAGCTTGGCGACAGTTCAAGAGACCCAGTACTTC. Residues: CASSLATVQETQYF.